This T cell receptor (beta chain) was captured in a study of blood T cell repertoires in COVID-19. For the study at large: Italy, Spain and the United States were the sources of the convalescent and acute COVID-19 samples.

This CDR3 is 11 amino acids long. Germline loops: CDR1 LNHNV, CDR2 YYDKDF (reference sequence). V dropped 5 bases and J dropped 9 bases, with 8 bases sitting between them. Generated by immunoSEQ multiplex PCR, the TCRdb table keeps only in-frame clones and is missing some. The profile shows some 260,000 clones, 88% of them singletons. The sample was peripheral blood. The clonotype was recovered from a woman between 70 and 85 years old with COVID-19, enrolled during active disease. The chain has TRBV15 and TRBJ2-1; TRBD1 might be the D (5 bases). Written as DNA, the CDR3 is TGTGCCACCAGCGTCACAGGTGAGCAGTTCTTC. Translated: CATSVTGEQFF.